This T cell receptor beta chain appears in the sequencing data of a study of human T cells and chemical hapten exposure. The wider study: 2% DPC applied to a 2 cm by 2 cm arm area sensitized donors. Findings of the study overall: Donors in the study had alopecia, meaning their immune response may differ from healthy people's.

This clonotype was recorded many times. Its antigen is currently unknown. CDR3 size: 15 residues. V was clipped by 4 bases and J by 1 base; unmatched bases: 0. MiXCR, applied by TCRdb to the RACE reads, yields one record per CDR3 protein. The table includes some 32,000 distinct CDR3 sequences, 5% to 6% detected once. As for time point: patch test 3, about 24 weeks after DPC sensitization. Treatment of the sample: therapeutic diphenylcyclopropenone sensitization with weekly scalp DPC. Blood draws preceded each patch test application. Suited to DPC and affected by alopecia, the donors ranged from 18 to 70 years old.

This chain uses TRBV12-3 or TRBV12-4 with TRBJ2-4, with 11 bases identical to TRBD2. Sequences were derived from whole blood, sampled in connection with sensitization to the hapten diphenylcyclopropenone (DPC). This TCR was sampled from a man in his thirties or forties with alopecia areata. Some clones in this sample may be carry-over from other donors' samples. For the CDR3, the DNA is TGTGCCAGCAGTTCTAGCGGGAGGGCCAAAAACATTCAGTACTTC. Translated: CASSSSGRAKNIQYF.